The present entry profiles one T cell receptor (beta chain) with its context. These data come from a study of CD8+ T cells in alopecia areata. Study overall: Tofacitinib was taken orally by treated patients, and the dose was 5 to 10 mg twice daily.

V shed 7 bases and J 7 bases; nucleotides not matched to a gene: 8. The CDR3 has 13 amino acids. Germline V gene sequence: CDR1 SQVTM, CDR2 ANQGSEA. RNA, once extracted, was reverse transcribed into cDNA for use as the sequencing template. TCRdb keeps only in-frame clones here, not all; method: immunoSEQ multiplex PCR. Among some 170,000 clones listed, around 64% were seen once. As part of sample collection, lesional scalp punch biopsies and peripheral blood were taken from alopecia areata patients. This receptor was obtained from a human donor with alopecia areata. The material sequenced was CD8+ T cells sorted from blood, taken at week 0. This chain joins TRBV29-1 and TRBJ1-2; 11 bases agree with TRBD1. The CDR3: CSAEGQGVSGYTF. The CDR3 DNA reads as TGCAGCGCAGAGGGACAGGGGGTATCTGGCTACACCTTC.